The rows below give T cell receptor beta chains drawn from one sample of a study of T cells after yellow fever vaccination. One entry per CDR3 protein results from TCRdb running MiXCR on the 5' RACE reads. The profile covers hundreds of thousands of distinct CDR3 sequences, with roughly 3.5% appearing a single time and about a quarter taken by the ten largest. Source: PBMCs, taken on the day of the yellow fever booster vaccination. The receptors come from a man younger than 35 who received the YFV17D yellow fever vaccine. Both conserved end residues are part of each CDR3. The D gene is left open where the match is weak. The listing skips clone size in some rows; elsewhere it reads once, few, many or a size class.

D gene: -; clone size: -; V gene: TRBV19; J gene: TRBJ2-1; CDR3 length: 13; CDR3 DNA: TGTGCCAGTAGTATAGGAGTTGGGGTTGAGCAGTTCTTC; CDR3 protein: CASSIGVGVEQFF
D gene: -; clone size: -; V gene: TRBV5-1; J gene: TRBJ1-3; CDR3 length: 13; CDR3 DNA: TGCGCCAGCAGCTTGATAACGGGAAACACCATATATTTT; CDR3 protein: CASSLITGNTIYF
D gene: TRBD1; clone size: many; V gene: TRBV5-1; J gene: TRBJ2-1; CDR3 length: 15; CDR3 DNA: TGCGCCAGCAGCTTAGGGACAGGAGGGGACAATGAGCAGTTCTTC; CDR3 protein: CASSLGTGGDNEQFF
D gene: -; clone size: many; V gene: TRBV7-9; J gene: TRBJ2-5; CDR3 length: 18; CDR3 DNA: TGTGCCAGCAGCTTAACGCGAGGACAGTCCTACCCGCGGGAGACCCAGTACTTC; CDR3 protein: CASSLTRGQSYPRETQYF
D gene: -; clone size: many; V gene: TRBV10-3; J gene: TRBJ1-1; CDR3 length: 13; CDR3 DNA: TGTGCCATCTCGGGACGTCAGAACACTGAAGCTTTCTTT; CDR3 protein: CAISGRQNTEAFF
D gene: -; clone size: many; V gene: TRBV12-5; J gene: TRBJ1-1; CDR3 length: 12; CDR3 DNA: TGTGCTAGTGGTTCTCAGGACACTGAAGCTTTCTTT; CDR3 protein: CASGSQDTEAFF
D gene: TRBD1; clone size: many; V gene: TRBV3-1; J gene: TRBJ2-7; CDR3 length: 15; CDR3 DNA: TGTGCCAGCAGCCAAGGTCGGGACAGCTCCTACGAGCAGTACTTC; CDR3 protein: CASSQGRDSSYEQYF
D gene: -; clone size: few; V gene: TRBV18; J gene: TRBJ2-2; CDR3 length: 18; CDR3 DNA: TGTGCCAGCTCACCCCCTGGTCCCGGGGGTGCGAACACCGGGGAGCTGTTTTTT; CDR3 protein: CASSPPGPGGANTGELFF
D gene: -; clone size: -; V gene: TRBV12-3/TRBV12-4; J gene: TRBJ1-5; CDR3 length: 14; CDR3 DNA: TGTGCCAGCAGCTTACCTGGGGGGGATCAGCCCCAGCATTTT; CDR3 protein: CASSLPGGDQPQHF
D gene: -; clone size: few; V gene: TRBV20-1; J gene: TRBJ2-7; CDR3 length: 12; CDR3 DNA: TGCAGTGCTAGAGATACGAGTTACGAGCAGTACTTC; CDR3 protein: CSARDTSYEQYF
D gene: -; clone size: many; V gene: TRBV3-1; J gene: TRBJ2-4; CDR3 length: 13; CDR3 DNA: TGTGCCAGCAGCCGGACAGACCTCGGCATTCAGTACTTC; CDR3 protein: CASSRTDLGIQYF
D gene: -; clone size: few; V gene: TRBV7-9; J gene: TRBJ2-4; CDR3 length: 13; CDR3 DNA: TGTGCCACCAGAGGGGTGGACAAAAACATTCAGTACTTC; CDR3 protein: CATRGVDKNIQYF
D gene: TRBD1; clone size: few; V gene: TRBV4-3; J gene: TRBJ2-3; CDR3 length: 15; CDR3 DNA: TGCGCCAGCAGCGCGGACAGGGTGTATATAGATACGCAGTATTTT; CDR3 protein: CASSADRVYIDTQYF
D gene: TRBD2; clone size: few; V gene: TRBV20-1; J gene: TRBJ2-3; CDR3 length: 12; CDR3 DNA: TGCAGTGTGACTAGCCGTACGGATACGCAGTATTTT; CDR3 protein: CSVTSRTDTQYF
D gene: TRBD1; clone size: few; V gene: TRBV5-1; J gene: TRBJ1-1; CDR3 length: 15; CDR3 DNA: TGCGCCAGCAGCTTGGCGGGGCAGGGGGGCACTGAAGCTTTCTTT; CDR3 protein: CASSLAGQGGTEAFF
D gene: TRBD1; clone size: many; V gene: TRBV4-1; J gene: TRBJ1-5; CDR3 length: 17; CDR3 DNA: TGCGCCAGCAGCCAAGGGGCAGGGGGGTTTCGGAATCAGCCCCAGCATTTT; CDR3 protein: CASSQGAGGFRNQPQHF
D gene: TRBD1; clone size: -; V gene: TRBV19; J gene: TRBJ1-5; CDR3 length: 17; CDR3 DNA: TGTGCCAGTAGTAGCCGGGACAGGGGCGCACGCAATCAGCCCCAGCATTTT; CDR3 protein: CASSSRDRGARNQPQHF
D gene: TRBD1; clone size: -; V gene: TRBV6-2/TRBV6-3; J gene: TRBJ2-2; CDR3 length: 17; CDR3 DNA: TGTGCCAGCAGACTCGTCCAGGGGGAAGGGAACACCGGGGAGCTGTTTTTT; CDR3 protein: CASRLVQGEGNTGELFF
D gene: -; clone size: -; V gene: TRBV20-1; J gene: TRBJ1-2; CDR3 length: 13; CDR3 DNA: TGCAGTGCTACCTGGATAGGACAGTATGGCTACACCTTC; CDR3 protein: CSATWIGQYGYTF
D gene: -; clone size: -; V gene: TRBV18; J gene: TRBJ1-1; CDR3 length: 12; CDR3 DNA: TGTGCCAGCTCACCACGAGGGATGATGGCTTTCTTT; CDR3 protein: CASSPRGMMAFF
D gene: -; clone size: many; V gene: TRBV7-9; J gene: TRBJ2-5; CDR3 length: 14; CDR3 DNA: TGTGCCAGCCCCCCGGAGGCAGCGCAAGAGACCCAGTACTTC; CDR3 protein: CASPPEAAQETQYF
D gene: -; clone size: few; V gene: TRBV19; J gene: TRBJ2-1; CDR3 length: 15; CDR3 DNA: TGTGCCAGTAGTGTCCAGGGCGACGCCTACAATGAGCAGTTCTTC; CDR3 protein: CASSVQGDAYNEQFF
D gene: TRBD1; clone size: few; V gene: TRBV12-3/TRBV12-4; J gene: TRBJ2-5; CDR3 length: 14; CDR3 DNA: TGTGCCAGCAGCAAAAGGGACAGCCAAGAGACCCAGTACTTC; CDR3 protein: CASSKRDSQETQYF
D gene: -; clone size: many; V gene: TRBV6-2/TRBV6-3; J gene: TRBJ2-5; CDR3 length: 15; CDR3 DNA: TGTGCCAGCAGTTACCCCCGGGGGGGACAGAAGACCCAGTACTTC; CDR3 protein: CASSYPRGGQKTQYF
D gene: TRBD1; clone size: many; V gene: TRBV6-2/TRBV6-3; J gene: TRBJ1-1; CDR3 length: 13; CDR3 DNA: TGTGCCAGCAGTTCACAGGGGTTCACTGAAGCTTTCTTT; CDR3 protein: CASSSQGFTEAFF
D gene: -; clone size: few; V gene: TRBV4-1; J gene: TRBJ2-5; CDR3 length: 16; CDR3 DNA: TGCGCCAGCAGCCAAGGAGAGGGAGAGGGACAAGAGACCCAGTACTTC; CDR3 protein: CASSQGEGEGQETQYF
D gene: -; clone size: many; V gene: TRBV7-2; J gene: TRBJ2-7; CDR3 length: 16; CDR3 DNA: TGTGCCAGCAGCTTATGGGGGGGCTTAGCATCCTACGAGCAGTACTTC; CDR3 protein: CASSLWGGLASYEQYF
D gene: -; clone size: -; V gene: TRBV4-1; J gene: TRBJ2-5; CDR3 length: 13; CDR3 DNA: TGCGCCAGCAGCCAGGGGAATCGGGAGACCCAGTACTTC; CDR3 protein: CASSQGNRETQYF
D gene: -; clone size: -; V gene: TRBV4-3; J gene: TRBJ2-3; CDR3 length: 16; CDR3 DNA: TGCGCCAGCAGCCAAGACCATCGTGGGGTAGCGAATACGCAGTATTTT; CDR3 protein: CASSQDHRGVANTQYF
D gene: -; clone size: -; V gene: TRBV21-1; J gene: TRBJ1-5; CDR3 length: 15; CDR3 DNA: TGTGCCAGCCTTTTGGGAGGGATGAGCAATCAGCCCCAGCATTTT; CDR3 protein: CASLLGGMSNQPQHF
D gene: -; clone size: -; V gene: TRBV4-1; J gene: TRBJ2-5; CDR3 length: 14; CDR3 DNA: TGCGCCAGCAGCCGCCCGGGACTTCGAGAGACCCAGTACTTC; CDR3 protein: CASSRPGLRETQYF
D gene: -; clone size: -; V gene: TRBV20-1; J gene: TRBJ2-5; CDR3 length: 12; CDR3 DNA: TGCAGTGCTAGCACTGGGATCGAGACCCAGTACTTC; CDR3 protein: CSASTGIETQYF
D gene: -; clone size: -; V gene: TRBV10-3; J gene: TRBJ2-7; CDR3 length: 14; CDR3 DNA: TGTGCCATCAGTCCTTCACCGGGGAGAGACGAGCAGTACTTC; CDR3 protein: CAISPSPGRDEQYF
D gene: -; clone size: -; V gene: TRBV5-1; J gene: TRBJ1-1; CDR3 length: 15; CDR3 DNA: TGCGCCAGCAGCTTGACATCGGTGTTGGGCACTGAAGCTTTCTTT; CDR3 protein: CASSLTSVLGTEAFF
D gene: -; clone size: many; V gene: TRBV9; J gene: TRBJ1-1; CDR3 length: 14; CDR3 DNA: TGTGCCAGCAGCCCCCGGGGGGATACGGCTGAAGCTTTCTTT; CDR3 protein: CASSPRGDTAEAFF
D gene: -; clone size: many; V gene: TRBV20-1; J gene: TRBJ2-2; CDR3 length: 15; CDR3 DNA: TGCAGTGCTAGAGAAACGGGACGAAACACCGGGGAGCTGTTTTTT; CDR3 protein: CSARETGRNTGELFF
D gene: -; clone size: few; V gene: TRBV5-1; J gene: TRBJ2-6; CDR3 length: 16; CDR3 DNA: TGCGCCAGCAGCTTGGTCGCAGGGACTGGGGCCAACGTCCTGACTTTC; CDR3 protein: CASSLVAGTGANVLTF